This TCR beta chain was profiled in a study of neurological immune-mediated disorders. Study-wide findings and caveats: None of the CDR3 amino acid sequences in expanded clones turned up in more than one subject, which points to private repertoires in all groups.

In TCRdb, the 5' RACE reads were re-called with MiXCR into one record per CDR3 protein. The sample yields 60,000 to 80,000 distinct CDR3 sequences, 4% to 6% seen once. This clonotype was detected many times. Its target is unknown. At one end, the junction sequence differs from germline, possibly due to a read error. The CDR3 runs to 14 residues. The V gene's germline CDR1 is MNHEY and CDR2 SMNVEV (reference sequence). The TCR was taken from a woman aged 45-59 years with multiple sclerosis. Material for sequencing was PBMCs. The chain recombines TRBV27 with TRBJ1-5; TRBD1 matches at 7 bases. The CDR3: CASSSQGENQPQNF. The CDR3 coding sequence is TGTGCCAGCAGTTCGCAGGGGGAGAATCAGCCCCAGAATTTT.